Included here is one TCR beta chain sequence, with context. This clone was recorded a few times. Its antigen is unknown. No much larger clonotype is one base removed from it; base qualities were not supplied. Whole blood was collected in K2EDTA tubes by collaborating institutions according to the institutions' own protocols. Collaborator samples were shipped for TCRbeta analysis as frozen whole blood, isolated PBMCs, or DNA extracted from either sample type. Here V drops 8 bases and J drops 6 bases, and the junction holds 9 bases not matched to any gene. According to the germline V gene, CDR1 reads MNHEY and CDR2 reads SVGAGI. Taken from cysteine to phenylalanine, the CDR3 has 15 residues. The CDR3 DNA has 45 bases and is translated from base 1. TCRbeta CDR3 regions were amplified from genomic DNA using the immunoSEQ Assay, a bias-controlled multiplex PCR. As for the authors' bioinformatics: The number of nucleated cells in each sample was estimated from the amplification of reference gene primers within the assay. To quantify the absolute abundance of each unique TCRbeta CDR3 rearrangement, sequence reads were collapsed and filtered. For each sample, productive Simpson clonality was calculated by taking the square root of Simpson's diversity index across productive rearrangements. TCRdb took this table from immuneACCESS and kept in-frame rearrangements with V and J called. Such tables lack part of the clones; where checked against another copy, unresolved V genes explain under half of the gap, and the rest is unexplained. V and J calls and clone size are copied from that table; D and trimming were computed from the DNA. For this sample the table gives a few hundred thousand clones, of which 85% to 90% were detected only once. The top ten hold more than 2.5% of the sample.

The data were taken from a study of blood T cell repertoires in COVID-19 (dated by TCRdb to 2020 to 2022). For the wider study: Samples from collaborators originated in the United States, Italy and Spain and spanned both the acute and convalescent phases of COVID-19. The prospective study material was composed of cDNA or gDNA derived from T cells, B-cell-depleted T cells, or PBMCs. The dataset comprised deeply sampled blood TCRbeta repertoires from subjects exposed to, actively infected with, or recovered from COVID-19. The repertoires were released in a freely available public database meant as a resource for research on the immune response to SARS-CoV-2. Samples came from the ongoing ImmuneRACE study (first 160 participants) plus 1,254 subjects from 6 global collaborators. Nearly every sample came with metadata listing a de-identified subject ID, COVID-19 status, age in years and sex. Where HLA class I and class II types were available, the types were taken from metadata supplied by the sample provider, not from assay-based typing.

Study-wide conclusions, independent of this receptor: How much clinical and demographic metadata was included differed by source and by participant, and the metadata was provided uncurated.

This receptor chain uses TRBV6-5 and TRBJ1-4; TRBD1 agrees with 10 junctional bases. The sequence was obtained from a man in his sixties with acute or convalescent COVID-19. The material sequenced was peripheral blood. The CDR3 amino acid sequence is: CASRDRGLPDEKLFF. The nucleotides are TGTGCCAGCCGGGACAGGGGCCTTCCGGATGAAAAACTGTTTTTT.